This T cell receptor (beta chain) originates from a study of blood T cell repertoires in COVID-19. Across the study: In each case, the material was cDNA or gDNA derived from T cells, B-cell-depleted T cells, or PBMCs.

TCRdb's copy holds only in-frame clones and misses some; the assay was immunoSEQ multiplex PCR. The data contain over 200,000 clones, roughly 80% of them singletons. This clone has only a few counts. The trim removed 0 bases at V and 6 bases at J, leaving 8 bases unmatched. Germline CDR1 reads GTSNPN; CDR2 reads SVGIG (reference sequence). This CDR3 has 17 residues. This sequence joins TRBV30 and TRBJ2-1, with TRBD2 matching over 13 bases. Sequenced material: peripheral blood. The source of this sequence is a human donor in a cohort sampled during active COVID-19. The CDR3 loop is CAWSVYELAGGPNEQFF. CDR3 bases: TGTGCCTGGAGTGTATACGAACTAGCGGGAGGGCCCAATGAGCAGTTCTTC.